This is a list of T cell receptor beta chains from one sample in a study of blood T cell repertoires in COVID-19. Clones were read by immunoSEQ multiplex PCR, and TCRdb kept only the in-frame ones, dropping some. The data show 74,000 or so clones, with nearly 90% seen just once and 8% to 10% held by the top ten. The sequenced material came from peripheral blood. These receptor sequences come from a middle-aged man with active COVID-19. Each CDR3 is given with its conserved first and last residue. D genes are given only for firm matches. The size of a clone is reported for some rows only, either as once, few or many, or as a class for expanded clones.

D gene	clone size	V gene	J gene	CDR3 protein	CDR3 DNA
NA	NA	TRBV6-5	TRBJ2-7	CASEDPSGGEYEQYF	TGTGCCAGCGAAGACCCTTCGGGGGGCGAGTACGAGCAGTACTTC
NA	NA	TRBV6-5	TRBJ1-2	CASSSSTGGSGGYTF	NA
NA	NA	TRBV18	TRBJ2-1	CASSPGPNEQFF	TGTGCCAGCTCACCAGGGCCCAATGAGCAGTTCTTC
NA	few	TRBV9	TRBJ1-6	CASSVEAIGGSPLHF	TGTGCCAGCAGCGTAGAGGCAATAGGAGGATCACCCCTCCACTTT
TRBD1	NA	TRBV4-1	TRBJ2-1	CASSQDRRDRAYNEQFF	TGCGCCAGCAGCCAAGATCGTAGGGACAGGGCTTACAATGAGCAGTTCTTC
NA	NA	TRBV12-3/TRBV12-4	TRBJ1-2	CASSYGAVGYTF	TGTGCCAGCAGTTACGGCGCGGTCGGCTACACCTTC
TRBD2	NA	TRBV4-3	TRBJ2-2	CASSQEVGRRGGPSGELFF	TGCGCCAGCAGCCAAGAAGTCGGTCGGCGGGGGGGTCCTTCCGGGGAGCTGTTTTTT
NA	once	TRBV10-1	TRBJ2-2	CASSYALGQRNYTGELFF	TGCGCCAGCAGTTATGCCCTAGGACAACGAAATTACACCGGGGAGCTGTTTTTT
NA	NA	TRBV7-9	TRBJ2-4	CASSFRGEGMKNIQYF	TGTGCCAGCAGCTTCAGGGGGGAAGGGATGAAAAACATTCAGTACTTC
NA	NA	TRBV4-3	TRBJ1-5	CASSRAQNQPQHF	TGCGCCAGCAGCCGAGCGCAGAATCAGCCCCAGCATTTT
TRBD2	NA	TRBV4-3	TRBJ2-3	CASSQEPQAGGGTQYF	TGCGCCAGCAGCCAAGAGCCCCAGGCGGGAGGAGGCACGCAGTATTTT
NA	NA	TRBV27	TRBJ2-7	CASSLQGFGEQYF	TGTGCCAGCAGTCTACAGGGTTTCGGCGAGCAGTACTTC
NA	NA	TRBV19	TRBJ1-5	CASSIGRVNQPQHF	TGTGCCAGTAGTATAGGCAGGGTCAATCAGCCCCAGCATTTT
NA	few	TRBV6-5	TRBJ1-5	CASRESPNSNQPQHF	TGTGCCAGCCGAGAGAGTCCTAATAGCAATCAGCCCCAGCATTTT
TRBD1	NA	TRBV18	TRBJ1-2	CASSASTGGNYGYTF	TGTGCCAGCTCAGCATCGACAGGGGGTAACTATGGCTACACCTTC
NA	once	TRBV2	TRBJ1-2	CASTLQISNYGYTF	TGTGCCAGCACCCTCCAGATAAGTAACTATGGCTACACCTTC
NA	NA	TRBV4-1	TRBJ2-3	CASRTNKERTDTQYF	TGCGCCAGCCGTACGAACAAGGAGCGCACAGATACGCAGTATTTT
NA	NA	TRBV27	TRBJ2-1	CASSLIAFGSINEQFF	TGTGCCAGCAGTTTAATAGCGTTTGGATCCATCAATGAGCAGTTCTTC
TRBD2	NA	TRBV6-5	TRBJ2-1	CASSSSGGALIHEQFF	TGTGCCAGCAGTTCTAGCGGGGGGGCCTTAATCCATGAGCAGTTCTTC
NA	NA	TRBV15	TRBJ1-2	CATSRDKGWPGRGYTF	TGTGCCACCAGCAGAGATAAGGGGTGGCCAGGGCGGGGCTACACCTTC
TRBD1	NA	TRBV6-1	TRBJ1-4	CASSGVTGEFNEKLFF	TGTGCCAGCAGTGGGGTCACAGGGGAGTTTAATGAAAAACTGTTTTTT
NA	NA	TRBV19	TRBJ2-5	CASSNGYQETQYF	TGTGCCAGTAGTAACGGGTACCAAGAGACCCAGTACTTC
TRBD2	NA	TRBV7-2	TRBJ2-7	CASSPRGGGAGGSYEQYF	TGTGCCAGCAGCCCACGAGGCGGGGGCGCGGGGGGCTCCTACGAGCAGTACTTC
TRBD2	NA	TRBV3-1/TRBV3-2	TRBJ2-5	CASSISGGVSETQYF	TGTGCCAGCAGCATTAGCGGGGGGGTCTCGGAGACCCAGTACTTC
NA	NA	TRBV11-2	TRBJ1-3	CASSPAAEAGNTIYF	TGTGCCAGCAGCCCGGCCGCGGAGGCTGGAAACACCATATATTTT
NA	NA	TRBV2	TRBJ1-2	CASSGEQGYYGYTF	TGTGCCAGCAGTGGAGAACAGGGTTACTATGGCTACACCTTC
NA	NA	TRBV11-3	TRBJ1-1	CASSFRGSEAFF	TGTGCCAGCAGCTTCAGGGGATCTGAAGCTTTCTTT
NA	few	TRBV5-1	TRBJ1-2	CASGQGGSFYGYTF	TGCGCCAGCGGCCAGGGTGGTAGTTTCTATGGCTACACCTTC
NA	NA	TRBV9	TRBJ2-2	CASSAPGLPWGTGELFF	TGTGCCAGCAGCGCCCCGGGACTCCCGTGGGGAACCGGGGAGCTGTTTTTT
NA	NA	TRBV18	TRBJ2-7	CASSSMGGNSYEQYF	TGTGCCAGCTCCTCAATGGGCGGGAACTCCTACGAGCAGTACTTC
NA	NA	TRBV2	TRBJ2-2	CASSGSGGELFF	TGTGCCAGCAGTGGTTCGGGAGGGGAGCTGTTTTTT
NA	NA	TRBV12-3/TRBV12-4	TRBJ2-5	CASSREQSETQYF	TGTGCCAGCAGCAGGGAACAATCGGAGACCCAGTACTTC
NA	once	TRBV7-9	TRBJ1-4	CASSLIPVRYGWEDEKLFF	TGTGCCAGCAGCCTCATCCCCGTGAGGTACGGTTGGGAGGATGAAAAACTGTTTTTT
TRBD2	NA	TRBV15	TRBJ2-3	CATSSGTGGPFTDTQYF	TGTGCCACCAGCAGCGGAACGGGGGGGCCTTTCACAGATACGCAGTATTTT
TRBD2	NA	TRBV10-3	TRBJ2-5	CAIRPGLAVQETQYF	TGTGCCATCAGACCGGGACTAGCGGTACAAGAGACCCAGTACTTC
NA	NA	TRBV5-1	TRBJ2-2	CASSLGGHGTGELFF	TGCGCCAGCAGCTTGGGAGGGCATGGCACCGGGGAGCTGTTTTTT
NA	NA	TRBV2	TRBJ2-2	CASKSRGLNTGELFF	TGTGCCAGCAAAAGTCGGGGGTTGAACACCGGGGAGCTGTTTTTT
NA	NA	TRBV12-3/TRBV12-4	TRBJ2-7	CASSLMGQSEQYF	TGTGCCAGCAGTCTAATGGGCCAAAGCGAGCAGTACTTC
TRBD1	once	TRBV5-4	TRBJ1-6	CASSSGQENSYNSPLHF	TGTGCCAGCAGCTCCGGACAGGAAAACTCCTATAATTCACCCCTCCACTTT
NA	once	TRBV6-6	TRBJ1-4	CASSYPGGGSGEKLFF	TGTGCCAGCAGTTATCCGGGGGGGGGCAGTGGCGAAAAACTGTTTTTT